The 21 T cell receptor beta chains reported below all come from one sample, sequenced in a study of shared clonotypes between healthy human individuals. Naive CD8 cells lacked CD45RO, underwent positive selection for CCR7 and left out terminally differentiated effector memory CD45RA+ cells. Sequencing used immunoSEQ multiplex PCR; TCRdb keeps in-frame clones, though not all of them. This table holds roughly 890,000 clones, 92% found once. The sequencing sample was made of naive CD8+ T cells sorted from blood. The receptors were sampled from a man aged 25 to 40 in good health.

The V and J genes are TRBV27 and TRBJ1-2, with TRBD1 as a possible D gene (6 bases). Germline-derived CDR1 and CDR2 are MNHEY and SMNVEV (reference sequence). The CDR3 is 14 residues long. The V end was cut by 3 bases, the J end by 4 bases, with 12 bases between. The CDR3: CASSFQGQVYGYTF. DNA of the CDR3: TGTGCCAGCAGTTTTCAGGGGCAAGTCTATGGCTACACCTTC.

This chain uses TRBV28 with TRBJ1-1; 10 bases map to TRBD1. This CDR3 comprises 16 residues. J was trimmed by 1 base and V by 1 base; bases with no gene match: 3. Per germline, CDR1 MDHEN and CDR2 SYDVKM. CDR3 region: CASSLLTGGGNTEAFF. DNA of the CDR3: TGTGCCAGCAGTTTATTGACAGGGGGCGGGAACACTGAAGCTTTCTTT.

Notes on this clone: Other DNA sequences in the sample encode the same CDR3. The chain is built from TRBV7-9 and TRBJ1-3; no reliable D call. The CDR3 totals 12 residues. V was cut by 0 bases and J by 4 bases, with 1 base left in between. Germline V gene data show CDR1 as SEHNR and CDR2 as FQNEAQ (reference sequence). CDR3 in amino acids: CASSLAGNTIYF. The CDR3 bases are TGTGCCAGCAGCTTAGCAGGAAACACCATATATTTT. Drawing the rest from reference TRBV7-9 and TRBJ1-3, the complete variable domain is DTGVSQNPRHKITKRGQNVTFRCDPISEHNRLYWYRQTLGQGPEFLTYFQNEAQLEKSRLLSDRFSAERPKGSFSTLEIQRTEQGDSAMYLCASSLAGNTIYFGEGSWLTVV.

This chain links TRBV15 with TRBJ2-7, with TRBD2 as a possible D gene (6 bases). Trimming removed 3 bases from V and 3 bases from J, with 18 bases in between. The CDR3 has 16 residues. Germline V gene lookup returns CDR1 LNHNV and CDR2 YYDKDF (reference sequence). The CDR3 nucleotides are TGTGCCACCAGCAGCTCCGGGGACTTCACTTTCTACGAGCAGTACTTC. As protein: CATSSSGDFTFYEQYF.

The chain couples TRBV10-1 to TRBJ2-7; D possibly corresponds to TRBD2 (5 bases). The CDR3 loop spans 11 amino acids. Germline V gene lookup returns CDR1 WNHNN and CDR2 SYGVQD (reference sequence). The V end lost 3 bases, the J end lost 6 bases, and 6 bases lay between the germline ends. The CDR3 DNA reads TGCGCCAGCAGTGATGGGAGCGAGCAGTACTTC. Translating it yields CASSDGSEQYF.

The chain employs TRBV5-1 and TRBJ1-4; perhaps TRBD1 as D (5 bases). Germline V gene sequence: CDR1 SGHRS, CDR2 YFSETQ. The V end lost 0 bases, the J end lost 6 bases, and 12 bases lay between the germline ends. This CDR3 region has 15 residues. The CDR3 DNA is TGCGCCAGCAGCTTGGGCAGGGAGTATTATGAAAAACTGTTTTTT. Its translation: CASSLGREYYEKLFF. Full variable domain (missing parts from reference TRBV5-1 and TRBJ1-4): KAGVTQTPRYLIKTRGQQVTLSCSPISGHRSVSWYQQTPGQGLQFLFEYFSETQRNKGNFPGRFSGRQFSNSRSEMNVSTLELGDSALYLCASSLGREYYEKLFFGSGTQLSVL.

Comments on this clone: The same CDR3 is also encoded by other DNA sequences in this sample. The chain has TRBV7-9 and TRBJ2-5; D is ambiguous. The CDR3 has 13 amino acids. Germline CDR1 reads SEHNR; CDR2 reads FQNEAQ (reference sequence). Trimming cost V 6 bases and J 2 bases, with 10 bases left between them. In nucleotides, the CDR3 is TGTGCCAGCAGTCCCGACGGGCAAGAGACCCAGTACTTC. As protein: CASSPDGQETQYF. The entire variable domain, with the rest obtained from reference TRBV7-9 and TRBJ2-5, is as follows: DTGVSQNPRHKITKRGQNVTFRCDPISEHNRLYWYRQTLGQGPEFLTYFQNEAQLEKSRLLSDRFSAERPKGSFSTLEIQRTEQGDSAMYLCASSPDGQETQYFGPGTRLLVL.

The J gene is TRBJ1-4, the V gene TRBV7-8; D remains unclear. The V end lost 5 bases, the J end lost 7 bases, and 17 bases lay between the germline ends. This CDR3 has 15 residues. Germline V gives CDR1 SGHVS, CDR2 FQNEAQ. CDR3 amino acids: CASSRERLMGEKLFF. For the CDR3, the DNA is TGTGCCAGCAGCCGAGAGAGGTTGATGGGTGAAAAACTGTTTTTT. Drawing the rest from reference TRBV7-8 and TRBJ1-4, the complete variable domain is GAGVSQSPRYKVAKRGQDVALRCDPISGHVSLFWYQQALGQGPEFLTYFQNEAQLDKSGLPSDRFFAERPEGSVSTLKIQRTQQEDSAVYLCASSRERLMGEKLFFGSGTQLSVL.

On this clone: At the DNA level, this CDR3 is encoded by other sequences in the same sample as well. This chain links TRBV7-8 with TRBJ2-1; D ambiguous. Germline values: CDR1 SGHVS, CDR2 FQNEAQ. Trimming removed 2 bases from V and 0 bases from J, with 8 bases in between. The CDR3 sequence is 15 residues long. This CDR3 is CASSLRSGSYNEQFF. CDR3 bases: TGTGCCAGCAGCTTAAGGTCTGGCTCCTACAATGAGCAGTTCTTC.

In nucleotides, the CDR3 is TGCGCCAGCAGCGCCAGGGTTTACGAGCAGTACTTC. Amino acids: CASSARVYEQYF. This chain links TRBV5-1 with TRBJ2-7, with D possibly being TRBD1 (5 bases). The V and J ends lost 4 bases and 4 bases respectively, with 9 bases between them. This CDR3 region has 12 residues. The germline V gene encodes CDR1 SGHRS and CDR2 YFSETQ.

This chain joins TRBV27 and TRBJ2-3, with 9 bases identical to TRBD2. The CDR3 sequence is 15 residues long. Per the germline V gene, CDR1 is MNHEY and CDR2 is SMNVEV (reference sequence). Germline trimming cut 5 bases from V and 3 bases from J; bases unmatched to any gene: 6. CDR3 in amino acids: CASSDAGGPTDTQYF. CDR3 sequence (DNA): TGTGCCAGCAGTGACGCGGGAGGGCCAACAGATACGCAGTATTTT.

The chain employs TRBV14 and TRBJ2-1; D call uncertain. Per germline, CDR1 SGHDN and CDR2 FVKESK. V gave up 2 bases and J gave up 5 bases, with 16 bases separating them. The CDR3 is 16 residues long. CDR3 protein: CASSQRPGSLHNEQFF. The CDR3 DNA sequence: TGTGCCAGCAGCCAAAGACCGGGTTCTCTTCACAATGAGCAGTTCTTC.

In the case of this clone: The same CDR3 is also encoded by other DNA sequences in this sample. The chain employs TRBV19 and TRBJ2-7, with D uncertain. The V end lost 1 base, the J end lost 2 bases, and 9 bases lay between the germline ends. The germline V gene has CDR1 LNHDA and CDR2 SQIVND (reference sequence). The CDR3 is 14 amino acids. The CDR3 protein is CASSIVGGAYEQYF. CDR3 sequence (DNA): TGTGCCAGTAGTATAGTCGGCGGAGCCTACGAGCAGTACTTC.

For this clone: One junction end does not reproduce the germline sequence, and a read error may be involved. This CDR3 is also generated by other DNA sequences in the sample. As DNA, the CDR3 is TGCGCCAGCAGCTTCGAGACCCACACAGATACACAGTATTTT. Protein product: CASSFETHTDTQYF. This chain uses TRBV5-1 with TRBJ2-3; no definite D call. The CDR3 contains 14 residues. Germline CDR1 is SGHRS and CDR2 is YFSETQ.

V usage is TRBV5-1 and J usage is TRBJ2-7; TRBD2 matches 11 bases. Trimming at V came to 4 bases and at J to 4 bases, leaving 7 bases not matched to a gene. The CDR3 totals 15 residues. Germline-derived CDR1 and CDR2 are SGHRS and YFSETQ. CDR3 sequence (DNA): TGCGCCAGCAGCCCTCTAGCGGGAGGTAGGTACGAGCAGTACTTC. This gives the protein CASSPLAGGRYEQYF.

V gene TRBV27 combines with J gene TRBJ2-7; D not resolved. The CDR3 contains 16 residues. CDR1 and CDR2 from the germline V gene are MNHEY and SMNVEV (reference sequence). Trimming took 5 bases from V and 0 from J, leaving 17 bases between them. The CDR3 is CASSTYSALNSYEQYF. CDR3 nucleotides: TGTGCCAGCAGTACATACAGCGCACTCAACTCCTACGAGCAGTACTTC.

The chain has TRBV6-5 and TRBJ2-1, with a possible D match to TRBD2 (6 bases). The CDR3 contains 13 residues. Germline V gives CDR1 MNHEY, CDR2 SVGAGI. V lost 6 bases, J lost 10 bases, and 16 bases lay in between. CDR3 DNA: TGTGCCAGCAGCTCCGGGACGGCGGGGGAGCAGTTCTTC. Its translation is CASSSGTAGEQFF.

The genes are TRBV13 and TRBJ2-5, with 7 bases identical to TRBD2. J gave up 5 bases and V 4 bases, and 16 bases lay outside the gene matches. Germline V gene lookup returns CDR1 PRHDT and CDR2 FYEKMQ (reference sequence). This CDR3 comprises 17 residues. CDR3 DNA sequence: TGTGCCAGCAGCTACGCCCACCTGGCTAGCGGAAAGGAGACCCAGTACTTC. Translating it yields CASSYAHLASGKETQYF.

The chain employs TRBV9 and TRBJ2-7, with TRBD1 identical over 9 bases. CDR1 SGDLS and CDR2 YYNGEE come from the germline V gene. The CDR3 runs to 15 residues. Unmatched junction bases numbered 9, after V lost 3 bases and J lost 5 bases. CDR3 in DNA: TGTGCCAGCAGCGCGGAACCCGACAGGGGGGACGAGCAGTACTTC. Translation gives CASSAEPDRGDEQYF.

V is TRBV7-2 and J is TRBJ1-2; TRBD1 aligns across 9 bases. CDR3 length: 15 amino acids. The germline gives CDR1 SGHTA, CDR2 FQGNSA. J lost 7 bases, V lost 4 bases, and 10 bases had no gene match. CDR3 protein: CASSSSPGTGFGYTF. For the CDR3, the DNA is TGTGCCAGCAGCTCCTCGCCCGGGACAGGGTTTGGCTACACCTTC.

This chain connects TRBV7-8 to TRBJ2-1; D assignment may be TRBD1 or TRBD2 (5 bases each). Per the germline V gene, CDR1 is SGHVS and CDR2 is FQNEAQ. This CDR3 has 17 residues. The V gene lost 4 bases and the J gene lost 5 bases, with 21 bases spanning the gap. The CDR3 region is CASSSFRRDRRDNEQFF. CDR3 in DNA: TGTGCCAGCAGCTCCTTCCGCCGGGACCGTCGGGACAATGAGCAGTTCTTC.